This T cell receptor (beta chain) was obtained from a study of T cells after yellow fever vaccination. Study information: Fractions low in cell number were prepared with SMART-Seq v4 Ultra Low Input.

The study, taken as a whole, reports: Abundant clonotypes from the bulk population could contaminate FACS-sorted repertoires. Most clones from primary vaccination resurfaced after the booster (roughly 96% CD4, approximately 88% CD8).

The CDR3 totals 13 residues. CDR1 is DFQATT and CDR2 is SNEGSKA in the germline V gene (reference sequence). TCRdb reprocessed the 5' RACE reads via MiXCR and lists one record per CDR3 protein. The profile shows 450,000 to 650,000 distinct CDR3 sequences, around an eighth of them singletons. In the case of this clonotype: The antigen remains unidentified.

This receptor was obtained from a man in his thirties or forties who received the YFV17D yellow fever vaccine. The chain has TRBV20-1 and TRBJ2-1; D gene unclear. Material: PBMCs, obtained on the day of the yellow fever booster vaccination. The CDR3, as DNA: TGCAGCTACAGCAGCGCACAGCACAATGAGCAGTTCTTC. Its protein is CSYSSAQHNEQFF.